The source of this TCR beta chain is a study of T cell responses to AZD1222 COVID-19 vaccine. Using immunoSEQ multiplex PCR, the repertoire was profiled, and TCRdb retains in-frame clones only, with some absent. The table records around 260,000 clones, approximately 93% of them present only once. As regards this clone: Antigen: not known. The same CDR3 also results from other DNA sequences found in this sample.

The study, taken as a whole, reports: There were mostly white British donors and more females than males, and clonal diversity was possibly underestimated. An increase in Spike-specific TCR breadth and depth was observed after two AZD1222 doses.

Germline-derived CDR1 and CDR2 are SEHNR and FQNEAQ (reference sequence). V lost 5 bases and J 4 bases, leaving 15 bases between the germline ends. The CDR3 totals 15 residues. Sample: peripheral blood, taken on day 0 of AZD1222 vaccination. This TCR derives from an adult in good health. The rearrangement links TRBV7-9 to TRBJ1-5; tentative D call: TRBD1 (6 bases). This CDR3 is CASSPPTGPNQPQHF. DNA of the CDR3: TGTGCCAGCAGCCCGCCGACAGGCCCAAATCAGCCCCAGCATTTT.